The entry that follows covers one TCR beta chain sequence. Per the germline V gene, CDR1 is SGHNT and CDR2 is YYREEE (reference sequence). The V segment lost 1 base and the J segment 5 bases; nucleotides outside the gene matches: 10. There are 16 residues in the CDR3. This entry comes from a study of shared T cell receptors in the human thymus. Sequenced by immunoSEQ multiplex PCR; TCRdb stores in-frame clones only, minus some. The table has 600,000 to 900,000 clones, around 85% seen once; the top ten hold 0.0095% to 0.013%. This same sample was also taken into another study, of human thymus T cells. This second study notes: It was from resections taken during corrective heart surgery that the thymus tissue came.

Sequencing was performed on thymocytes. This TCR derives from a girl under three years old with a congenital heart defect. The V and J genes are TRBV5-4 and TRBJ2-3; 7 bases are a match to TRBD1. The CDR3 loop is CASSLFPRQGLDTQYF. The CDR3 nucleotides read TGTGCCAGCAGCTTGTTCCCGAGACAGGGCTTAGATACGCAGTATTTT.